Listed below are T cell receptor beta chains from one sample, sequenced in a study of T-cell reconstitution after alpha-beta-depleted transplantation in children. Each CDR3 protein gets one entry after TCRdb re-called the PCR reads with MiXCR. The sample holds 350,000 to 500,000 distinct CDR3 sequences, 43% seen once. Sequencing was performed on PBMCs, taken before TCRalphabeta/CD19-depleted stem cell transplant. All receptors come from a girl aged 2 to 9 with aplastic anemia, due to receive a stem cell transplant. Both conserved end residues are part of each CDR3. The D gene is left open where the match is weak. Some rows mark clone size as missing; the rest say once, few, many or name a class of expanded clone.

TRBJ2-5 | TRBV20-1 | - | - | CSARGTSRQETQYF | TGCAGTGCTAGGGGTACTAGCCGGCAAGAGACCCAGTACTTC
TRBJ1-2 | TRBV20-1 | many | TRBD1 | CSAKIPGQSVNGYTF | TGCAGTGCTAAAATCCCGGGACAGTCAGTCAATGGCTACACCTTC
TRBJ2-1 | TRBV27 | - | TRBD1 | CASSGTGDNEQFF | TGTGCCAGCAGTGGGACAGGAGACAATGAGCAGTTCTTC
TRBJ2-7 | TRBV29-1 | - | TRBD1 | CSVVLRDSTYEQYF | TGCAGCGTAGTACTCCGGGACAGCACCTACGAGCAGTACTTC
TRBJ1-5 | TRBV12-3/TRBV12-4 | many | - | CASSQREGGNQPQHF | TGTGCCAGCAGTCAAAGGGAAGGCGGCAATCAGCCCCAGCATTTT
TRBJ2-6 | TRBV20-1 | few | - | CSARLDHSGANVLTF | TGCAGTGCTAGACTCGACCACTCTGGGGCCAACGTCCTGACTTTC
TRBJ2-3 | TRBV12-3/TRBV12-4 | - | - | CASSFGGPADTQYF | TGTGCCAGCAGTTTTGGGGGGCCGGCAGATACGCAGTATTTT
TRBJ2-2 | TRBV12-3/TRBV12-4 | few | TRBD2 | CASSQRTSGRKLFF | TGTGCCAGCAGTCAACGGACTAGCGGGAGGAAGCTGTTTTTT
TRBJ2-5 | TRBV5-1 | - | TRBD1 | CASGDRGLYQETQYF | TGCGCCAGCGGAGACAGGGGTCTGTACCAAGAGACCCAGTACTTC
TRBJ1-1 | TRBV7-2 | few | - | CASSLSLRTEAFF | TGTGCCAGCAGCTTATCCCTCCGCACTGAAGCTTTCTTT
TRBJ2-5 | TRBV18 | - | - | CASSIGGRYQETQYF | TGTGCCAGCTCAATCGGGGGCAGGTACCAAGAGACCCAGTACTTC
TRBJ2-1 | TRBV11-2 | few | TRBD2 | CASSRTSGTQGSSYNEQFF | TGTGCCAGCAGCCGGACTAGCGGGACCCAAGGGAGCTCCTACAATGAGCAGTTCTTC
TRBJ2-5 | TRBV5-1 | many | - | CASSLGVLVAEQETQYF | TGCGCCAGCAGCTTGGGAGTGCTGGTAGCCGAACAAGAGACCCAGTACTTC
TRBJ2-7 | TRBV20-1 | many | - | CSARLSYEQYF | TGCAGTGCTAGATTGAGCTACGAGCAGTACTTC
TRBJ2-3 | TRBV6-5 | - | TRBD2 | CASSYLGATSGGRTDTQYF | TGTGCCAGCAGTTACCTGGGGGCCACTAGCGGGGGACGCACAGATACGCAGTATTTT
TRBJ2-1 | TRBV5-1 | many | TRBD2 | CASIRGGGSYNEQFF | TGCGCCAGCATCCGTGGGGGGGGCTCCTACAATGAGCAGTTCTTC
TRBJ2-7 | TRBV10-3 | few | TRBD2 | CAILREGDGHEQYF | TGTGCCATCCTCAGGGAGGGAGATGGCCACGAGCAGTACTTC
TRBJ2-1 | TRBV18 | - | TRBD1 | CASSAGQGDIYNEQFF | TGTGCCAGCTCAGCCGGACAGGGGGATATCTACAATGAGCAGTTCTTC
TRBJ1-5 | TRBV19 | once | - | CAWSPDRVLRAGRYSNQPQHF | TGTGCCTGGAGTCCAGACCGGGTCCTCAGAGCAGGTCGATATAGCAATCAGCCCCAGCATTTT
TRBJ2-1 | TRBV6-2/TRBV6-3 | few | - | CASSYLGAHNEQFF | TGTGCCAGCAGTTACCTCGGCGCCCACAATGAGCAGTTCTTC
TRBJ1-3 | TRBV7-2 | - | - | CASSPNSGVGNTIYF | TGTGCCAGCAGCCCGAATTCGGGGGTTGGAAACACCATATATTTT
TRBJ2-5 | TRBV6-1 | - | TRBD1 | CASGVGIAGGVETQYF | TGTGCCAGCGGGGTGGGAATCGCAGGGGGCGTGGAGACCCAGTACTTC
TRBJ2-3 | TRBV12-3/TRBV12-4 | - | - | CASTPGMRDTTDTQYF | TGTGCCAGCACCCCGGGGATGCGGGATACCACAGATACGCAGTATTTT
TRBJ2-1 | TRBV18 | - | TRBD2 | CASSPGTSGGKFF | TGTGCCAGCTCACCCGGGACTAGCGGGGGAAAGTTCTTC
TRBJ2-5 | TRBV28 | - | - | CASSLLALRETQYF | TGTGCCAGCAGTTTATTAGCGCTCCGAGAGACCCAGTACTTC
TRBJ2-5 | TRBV6-5 | many | TRBD2 | CASSYRRTSQETQYF | TGTGCCAGCAGTTACCGAAGGACTAGCCAAGAGACCCAGTACTTC
TRBJ2-3 | TRBV20-1 | - | - | CSAPLNPSADTQYF | TGCAGTGCTCCTCTCAATCCTTCTGCAGATACGCAGTATTTT
TRBJ2-1 | TRBV5-1 | - | TRBD2 | CASSLVLAGGEYSYNEQFF | TGCGCCAGCAGCTTGGTACTAGCGGGAGGGGAATACTCCTACAATGAGCAGTTCTTC
TRBJ2-7 | TRBV7-9 | few | TRBD2 | CASTRILAGSLGEQYF | TGTGCCAGCACCCGAATCCTAGCGGGGTCCCTCGGGGAGCAGTACTTC
TRBJ2-5 | TRBV6-6 | - | TRBD1 | CASSYSTGGGQYF | TGTGCCAGCAGTTACTCAACAGGGGGCGGCCAGTACTTC
TRBJ2-3 | TRBV12-3/TRBV12-4 | once | - | CASIQQGGAQYF | TGTGCCAGCATCCAACAGGGGGGGGCGCAGTATTTT
TRBJ2-2 | TRBV6-1 | - | TRBD2 | CASSKTSGAAAGELFF | TGTGCCAGCAGTAAGACTAGCGGCGCGGCGGCCGGGGAGCTGTTTTTT
TRBJ2-1 | TRBV5-1 | - | TRBD2 | CASRRPGGEQFF | TGCGCCAGCAGACGGCCGGGGGGTGAGCAGTTCTTC
TRBJ2-7 | TRBV7-8 | - | - | CASSPRLAYEQYF | TGTGCCAGCAGCCCCCGACTAGCCTACGAGCAGTACTTC
TRBJ1-2 | TRBV6-1 | few | - | CASLPTTANYGYTF | TGTGCCAGCCTCCCCACGACGGCTAACTATGGCTACACCTTC
TRBJ1-1 | TRBV5-1 | once | - | CASSLEVENTEAFF | TGCGCCAGCAGCTTGGAGGTGGAGAACACTGAAGCTTTCTTT
TRBJ2-3 | TRBV5-1 | - | - | CASSPLFGRGETDTQYF | TGCGCCAGCAGCCCCCTATTCGGGAGAGGGGAGACAGATACGCAGTATTTT
TRBJ2-3 | TRBV7-2 | many | - | CASRPVSTDTQYF | TGTGCCAGCAGGCCAGTAAGCACAGATACGCAGTATTTT
TRBJ1-4 | TRBV20-1 | - | TRBD1 | CSARTRDRGNEKLFF | TGCAGTGCTAGGACCCGGGACAGGGGAAACGAAAAACTGTTTTTT
TRBJ1-2 | TRBV20-1 | - | - | CSALLKGPLLPYGYTF | TGCAGTGCCCTATTAAAAGGCCCTCTATTGCCCTATGGCTACACCTTC
TRBJ2-1 | TRBV20-1 | - | - | CSARDLGGSSYNEQFF | TGCAGTGCTAGAGATCTGGGCGGCAGCTCCTACAATGAGCAGTTCTTC
TRBJ1-1 | TRBV5-4 | - | - | CARGRGGRTEAFF | TGTGCCAGGGGGCGGGGAGGGCGCACTGAAGCTTTCTTT
TRBJ1-6 | TRBV20-1 | - | - | CSARDSYNSPLHF | TGCAGTGCTAGGGACAGCTATAATTCACCCCTCCACTTT
TRBJ2-5 | TRBV5-5 | - | TRBD1 | CASSLGGTGDQETQYF | TGTGCCAGCAGCTTGGGAGGGACAGGGGACCAAGAGACCCAGTACTTC
TRBJ2-7 | TRBV12-3/TRBV12-4 | few | TRBD1 | CASSLQGLPYEQYF | TGTGCCAGCAGCCTACAGGGGCTACCTTACGAGCAGTACTTC
TRBJ2-7 | TRBV28 | - | - | CASSYTGTLSYQQYF | TGTGCCAGCAGTTATACAGGGACCCTCTCCTACCAGCAGTACTTC
TRBJ1-1 | TRBV15 | once | - | CATSRDWGIAEAFF | TGTGCCACCAGCAGAGATTGGGGTATAGCTGAAGCTTTCTTT
TRBJ1-1 | TRBV5-1 | many | TRBD1 | CASSLEGANTEAFF | TGCGCCAGCAGCTTGGAGGGGGCGAACACTGAAGCTTTCTTT
TRBJ1-1 | TRBV20-1 | few | TRBD1 | CSAISQGAPGTEAFF | TGCAGTGCGATCTCCCAGGGGGCGCCGGGCACTGAAGCTTTCTTT
TRBJ2-4 | TRBV11-2 | - | - | CASSSQLAKNIQYF | TGTGCCAGCAGCTCACAACTAGCCAAAAACATTCAGTACTTC
TRBJ2-3 | TRBV20-1 | - | TRBD1 | CSASGTGYTDTQYF | TGCAGTGCTAGCGGGACAGGATACACAGATACGCAGTATTTT
TRBJ2-1 | TRBV7-2 | many | TRBD2 | CASSLGAGGSYNEQFF | TGTGCCAGCAGCCTGGGGGCGGGAGGATCCTACAATGAGCAGTTCTTC
TRBJ1-3 | TRBV13 | - | TRBD1 | CASSLDGQGSFSGNTIYF | TGTGCCAGCAGCTTAGACGGACAGGGATCATTCTCTGGAAACACCATATATTTT
TRBJ2-1 | TRBV19 | - | - | CASSTRPDPLNEQFF | TGTGCCAGTAGTACCCGACCCGACCCACTCAATGAGCAGTTCTTC
TRBJ2-5 | TRBV5-5 | - | - | CASSFNGLPRYQETQYF | TGTGCCAGCAGCTTCAACGGCCTCCCGCGCTACCAAGAGACCCAGTACTTC
TRBJ2-1 | TRBV12-3/TRBV12-4 | - | - | CASSAGGVNNEQFF | TGTGCCAGCAGTGCTGGGGGCGTAAACAATGAGCAGTTCTTC
TRBJ2-3 | TRBV28 | - | TRBD1 | CASSSRQGRTDTQYF | TGTGCCAGCAGTTCCAGACAGGGACGCACAGATACGCAGTATTTT
TRBJ1-1 | TRBV27 | - | - | CASRLTYRGNTEAFF | TGTGCCAGCAGACTAACGTACAGAGGGAACACTGAAGCTTTCTTT
TRBJ1-1 | TRBV7-2 | - | TRBD1 | CASSLTGRKAFF | TGTGCCAGCAGCTTGACAGGGAGGAAAGCTTTCTTT